This TCR beta chain was obtained from a study of blood T cell repertoires in COVID-19. Study summary: Specimens from acute and convalescent COVID-19 originated in the United States, Italy and Spain. PBMCs, B-cell-depleted T cells, or T cells were the source of the cDNA or gDNA that made up the material.

A Seattle source enrolled patients during active infection and followed them longitudinally. Per the study methods: How many nucleated cells were present was estimated from reference gene primer amplification. TCRdb's table, derived via immunoSEQ multiplex PCR, lists solely in-frame clones and lacks some. Clone size and V and J calls were adopted from that table, with D and trimming inferred from the DNA. The data hold 350,000 to 500,000 clones, with approximately 90% observed a single time. The clonotype comes from a man aged 18 to 29 with COVID-19, enrolled during active disease. The sequenced material came from peripheral blood.

The CDR3 DNA sequence: TGTGCCACCAGTGATGCACAAACAACTAATGAAAAACTGTTTTTT. Translating it yields CATSDAQTTNEKLFF. This chain joins TRBV24-1 and TRBJ1-4, with D uncertain. Germline assignment: CDR1 KGHDR and CDR2 SFDVKD. The CDR3 spans 15 residues. Trimming pared 3 bases from V and 0 bases from J, leaving 7 bases between.